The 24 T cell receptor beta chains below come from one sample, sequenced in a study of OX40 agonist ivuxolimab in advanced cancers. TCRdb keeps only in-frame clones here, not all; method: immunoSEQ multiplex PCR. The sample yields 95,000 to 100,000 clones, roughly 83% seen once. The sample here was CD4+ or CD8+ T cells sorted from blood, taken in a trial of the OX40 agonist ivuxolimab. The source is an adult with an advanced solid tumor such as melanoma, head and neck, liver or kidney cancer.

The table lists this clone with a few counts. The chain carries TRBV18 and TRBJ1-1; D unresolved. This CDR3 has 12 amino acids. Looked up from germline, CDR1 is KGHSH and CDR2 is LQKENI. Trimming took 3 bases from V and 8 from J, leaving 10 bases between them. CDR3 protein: CASSPLDPEAFF. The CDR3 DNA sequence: TGTGCCAGCTCACCCTTAGACCCCGAAGCTTTCTTT.

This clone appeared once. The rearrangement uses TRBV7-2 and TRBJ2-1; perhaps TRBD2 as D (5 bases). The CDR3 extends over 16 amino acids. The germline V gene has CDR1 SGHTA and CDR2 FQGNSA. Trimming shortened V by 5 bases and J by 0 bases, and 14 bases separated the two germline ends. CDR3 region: CASSPRTGSSYNEQFF. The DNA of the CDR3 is TGTGCCAGCAGCCCCCGGACGGGGAGCTCCTACAATGAGCAGTTCTTC. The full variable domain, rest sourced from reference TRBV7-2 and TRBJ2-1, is GAGVSQSPSNKVTEKGKDVELRCDPISGHTALYWYRQSLGQGLEFLIYFQGNSAPDKSGLPSDRFSAERTGGSVSTLTIQRTQQEDSAVYLCASSPRTGSSYNEQFFGPGTRLTVL.

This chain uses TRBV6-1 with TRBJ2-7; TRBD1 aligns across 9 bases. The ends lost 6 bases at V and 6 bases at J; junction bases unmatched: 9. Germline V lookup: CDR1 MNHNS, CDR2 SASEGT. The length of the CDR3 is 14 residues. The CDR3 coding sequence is TGTGCCAGCAGAAAAGGGGACAGGGAGGGCGAGCAGTACTTC. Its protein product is CASRKGDREGEQYF.

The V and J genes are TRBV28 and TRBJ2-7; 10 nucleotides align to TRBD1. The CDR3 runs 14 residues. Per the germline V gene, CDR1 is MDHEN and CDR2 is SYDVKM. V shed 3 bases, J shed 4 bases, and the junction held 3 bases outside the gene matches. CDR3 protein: CASSLTGGIYEQYF. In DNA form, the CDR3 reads TGTGCCAGCAGTTTGACAGGGGGCATTTACGAGCAGTACTTC.

DNA for the CDR3: TGTGCCAGCTCACCAGTCTCTGGGGCCAACGTCCTGACTTTC. Its protein is CASSPVSGANVLTF. This rearrangement joins TRBV18 to TRBJ2-6; no clear D. CDR3 length: 14 amino acids. V gave up 2 bases and J gave up 0 bases, with 2 bases separating them. Germline loops: CDR1 KGHSH, CDR2 LQKENI.

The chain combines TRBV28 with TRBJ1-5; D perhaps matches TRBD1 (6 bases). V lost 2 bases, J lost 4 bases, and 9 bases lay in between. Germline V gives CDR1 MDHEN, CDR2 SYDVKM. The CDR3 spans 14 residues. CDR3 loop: CASSLDQGNQPQHF. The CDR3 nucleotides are TGTGCCAGCAGTTTAGACCAGGGGAATCAGCCCCAGCATTTT.

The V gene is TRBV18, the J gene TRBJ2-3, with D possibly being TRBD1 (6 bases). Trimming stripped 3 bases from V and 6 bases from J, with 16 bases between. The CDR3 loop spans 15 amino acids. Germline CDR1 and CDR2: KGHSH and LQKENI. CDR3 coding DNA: TGTGCCAGCTCACCGAGTAGGGGGTCGGGGGATACGCAGTATTTT. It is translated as CASSPSRGSGDTQYF.

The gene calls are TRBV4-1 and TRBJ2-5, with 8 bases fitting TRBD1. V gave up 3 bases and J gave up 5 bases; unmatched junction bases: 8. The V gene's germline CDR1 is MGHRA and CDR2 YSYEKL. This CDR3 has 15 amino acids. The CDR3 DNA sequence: TGCGCCAGCAGCCAGGCGGACAGGGTTGGGGAGACCCAGTACTTC. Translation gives CASSQADRVGETQYF.

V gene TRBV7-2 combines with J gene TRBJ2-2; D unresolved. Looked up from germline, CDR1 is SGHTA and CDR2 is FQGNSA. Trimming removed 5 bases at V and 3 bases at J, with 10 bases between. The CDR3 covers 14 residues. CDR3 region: CASSQAPDTGELFF. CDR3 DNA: TGTGCCAGCAGCCAAGCTCCAGACACCGGGGAGCTGTTTTTT.

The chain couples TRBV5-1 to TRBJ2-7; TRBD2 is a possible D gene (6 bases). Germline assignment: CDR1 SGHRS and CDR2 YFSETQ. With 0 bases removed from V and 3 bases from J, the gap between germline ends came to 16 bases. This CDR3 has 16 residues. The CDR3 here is CASSLALTSRNYEQYF. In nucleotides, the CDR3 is TGCGCCAGCAGCTTGGCCCTGACTAGTCGGAACTACGAGCAGTACTTC.

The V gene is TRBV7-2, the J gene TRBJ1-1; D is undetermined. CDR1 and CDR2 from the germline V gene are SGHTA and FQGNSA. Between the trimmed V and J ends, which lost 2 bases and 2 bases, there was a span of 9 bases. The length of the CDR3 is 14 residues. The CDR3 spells CASSLWEDNTEAFF. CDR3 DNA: TGTGCCAGCAGCTTATGGGAGGACAACACTGAAGCTTTCTTT.

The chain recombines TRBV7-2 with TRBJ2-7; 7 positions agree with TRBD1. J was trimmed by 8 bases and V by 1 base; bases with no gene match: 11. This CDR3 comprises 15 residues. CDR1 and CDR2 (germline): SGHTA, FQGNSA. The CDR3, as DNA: TGTGCCAGCAGCTTAGGTGGGGACAGCGCTCCTAAGCAGTACTTC. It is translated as CASSLGGDSAPKQYF.

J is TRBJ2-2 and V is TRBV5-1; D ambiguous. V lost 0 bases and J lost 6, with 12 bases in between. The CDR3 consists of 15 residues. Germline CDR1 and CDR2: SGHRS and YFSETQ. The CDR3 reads CASSLVGRTSGELFF. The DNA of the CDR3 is TGCGCCAGCAGCTTGGTGGGCCGTACCTCCGGGGAGCTGTTTTTT. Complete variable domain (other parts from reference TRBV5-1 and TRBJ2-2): KAGVTQTPRYLIKTRGQQVTLSCSPISGHRSVSWYQQTPGQGLQFLFEYFSETQRNKGNFPGRFSGRQFSNSRSEMNVSTLELGDSALYLCASSLVGRTSGELFFGEGSRLTVL.

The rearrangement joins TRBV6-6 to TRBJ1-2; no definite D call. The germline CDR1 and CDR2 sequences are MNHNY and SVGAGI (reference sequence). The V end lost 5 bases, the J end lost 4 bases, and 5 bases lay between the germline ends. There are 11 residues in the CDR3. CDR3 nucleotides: TGTGCCAGCAGTCAAACCTATGGCTACACCTTC. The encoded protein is CASSQTYGYTF.

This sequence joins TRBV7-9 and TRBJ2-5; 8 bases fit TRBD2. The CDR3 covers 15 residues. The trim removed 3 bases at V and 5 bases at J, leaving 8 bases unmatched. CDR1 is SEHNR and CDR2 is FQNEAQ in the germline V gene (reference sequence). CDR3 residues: CASSFVAGGGETQYF. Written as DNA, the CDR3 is TGTGCCAGCAGCTTCGTGGCGGGAGGAGGGGAGACCCAGTACTTC.

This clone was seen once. CDR3 in amino acids: CASSYGLQGRDTIYF. The CDR3, as DNA: TGTGCCAGCAGTTACGGTTTACAGGGGAGAGACACCATATATTTT. The rearrangement links TRBV6-5 to TRBJ1-3, with 7 positions matching TRBD1. The CDR3 is made up of 15 amino acids. Germline V gene data show CDR1 as MNHEY and CDR2 as SVGAGI. The V gene end was trimmed by 2 bases and the J gene end by 8 bases; junction bases not matched to a gene: 9.

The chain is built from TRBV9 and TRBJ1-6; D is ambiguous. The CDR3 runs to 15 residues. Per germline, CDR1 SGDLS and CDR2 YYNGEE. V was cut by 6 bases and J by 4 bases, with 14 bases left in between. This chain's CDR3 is CASNAPGDYNSPLHF. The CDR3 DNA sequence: TGTGCCAGCAACGCCCCTGGGGATTATAATTCACCCCTCCACTTT.

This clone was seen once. Here the CDR3 reads CASSRGDRNYEQYF. The CDR3 nucleotides are TGCGCCAGCAGCCGAGGGGACAGGAACTACGAGCAGTACTTC. The genes are TRBV5-1 and TRBJ2-7, with 8 bases identical to TRBD1. V trimming: 4 bases; J trimming: 3 bases; junction bases outside the gene matches: 6. CDR3 length: 14 residues. Germline CDR1 and CDR2: SGHRS and YFSETQ.

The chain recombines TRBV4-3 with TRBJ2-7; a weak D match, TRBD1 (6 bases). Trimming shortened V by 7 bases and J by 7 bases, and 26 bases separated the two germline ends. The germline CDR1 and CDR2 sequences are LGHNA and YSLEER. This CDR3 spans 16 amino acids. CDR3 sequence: CASNLVPRTESREQYF. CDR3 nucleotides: TGCGCCAGCAACCTCGTTCCCCGGACAGAATCTAGGGAGCAGTACTTC.

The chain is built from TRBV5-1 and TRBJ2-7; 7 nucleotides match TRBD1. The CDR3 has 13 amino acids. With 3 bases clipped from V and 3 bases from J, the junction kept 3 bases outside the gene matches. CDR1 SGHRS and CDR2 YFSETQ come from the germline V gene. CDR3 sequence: CASSWDRGYEQYF. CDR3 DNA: TGCGCCAGCAGCTGGGACAGAGGCTACGAGCAGTACTTC.

CDR3 sequence reads: CASSVDTGRGGYTF. The CDR3 DNA is TGTGCCAGCAGCGTAGACACAGGGCGGGGTGGCTACACCTTC. This chain links TRBV9 with TRBJ1-2, with D perhaps TRBD1 (6 bases). The germline V and J ends were trimmed by 0 bases and 7 bases, with 13 bases remaining between them. CDR3 size: 14 residues. Germline V gives CDR1 SGDLS, CDR2 YYNGEE.

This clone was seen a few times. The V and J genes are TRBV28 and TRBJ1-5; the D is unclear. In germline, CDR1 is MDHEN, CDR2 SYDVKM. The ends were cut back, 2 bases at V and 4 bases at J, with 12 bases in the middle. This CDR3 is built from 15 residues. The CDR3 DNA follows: TGTGCCAGCAGTTTAGTCGGACGGGGAAATCAGCCCCAGCATTTT. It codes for CASSLVGRGNQPQHF.

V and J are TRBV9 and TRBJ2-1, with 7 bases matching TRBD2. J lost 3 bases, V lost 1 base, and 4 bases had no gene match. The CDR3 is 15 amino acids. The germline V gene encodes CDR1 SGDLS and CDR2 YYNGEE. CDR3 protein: CASSVQGGGYNEQFF. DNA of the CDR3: TGTGCCAGCAGCGTACAGGGCGGGGGCTACAATGAGCAGTTCTTC.

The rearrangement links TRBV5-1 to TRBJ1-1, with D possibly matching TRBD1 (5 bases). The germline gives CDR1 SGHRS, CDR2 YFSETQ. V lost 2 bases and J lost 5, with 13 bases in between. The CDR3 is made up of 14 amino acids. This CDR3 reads CASSFEGRKTEAFF. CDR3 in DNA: TGCGCCAGCAGCTTCGAGGGGCGGAAGACTGAAGCTTTCTTT. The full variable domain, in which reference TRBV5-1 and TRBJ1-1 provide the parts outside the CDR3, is KAGVTQTPRYLIKTRGQQVTLSCSPISGHRSVSWYQQTPGQGLQFLFEYFSETQRNKGNFPGRFSGRQFSNSRSEMNVSTLELGDSALYLCASSFEGRKTEAFFGQGTRLTVV.